Shown below are 32 T cell receptor beta chains from a single sample sequenced in a study of a mutant IDH1 vaccine in newly diagnosed glioma. Sequencing used immunoSEQ multiplex PCR; TCRdb keeps in-frame clones, though not all of them. The top ten clones hold over 7% of a sample with tens of thousands of clones, about 81% of them seen once. No antigen has been identified for these receptors. This sample's time point: week 23, last vaccination. The vaccine gave 300 ug of a 20-mer mutant IDH1 peptide subcutaneously per dose. Sample: PBMCs, taken from a glioma patient whose treatment included an IDH1 peptide vaccine. The receptor set was obtained from a woman aged 40 to 49 with glioma. Some clones in this sample may be carry-over from other donors' samples.

This clone was counted a single time. The chain is built from TRBV18 and TRBJ2-5; 8 bases are shared with TRBD1. Trimming removed 4 bases from V and 5 bases from J; junction bases left unmatched: 6. The germline V gene has CDR1 KGHSH and CDR2 LQKENI. CDR3 size: 14 residues. CDR3 amino acids: CASSLRTGLETQYF. CDR3 coding DNA: TGTGCCAGCTCACTACGGACAGGGTTGGAGACCCAGTACTTC.

Concerning this clone itself: Other DNA sequences from this sample encode an identical CDR3 as well. This chain connects TRBV5-1 to TRBJ1-1; D gene unclear. Trimming cost V 2 bases and J 0 bases, with 5 bases left between them. The CDR3 length is 13 residues. The germline gives CDR1 SGHRS, CDR2 YFSETQ. In nucleotides, the CDR3 is TGCGCCAGCAGCTTAAGCCTGAACACTGAAGCTTTCTTT. Translating gives CASSLSLNTEAFF.

The rearrangement links TRBV10-3 to TRBJ1-2; D is perhaps TRBD1 (5 bases). There are 15 residues in the CDR3. V shed 6 bases and J shed 8 bases, with 22 bases lying between them. Germline CDR1 reads ENHRY; CDR2 reads SYGVKD. CDR3: CAIRKGGDSFRGYTF. The CDR3 DNA is TGTGCCATCAGAAAGGGAGGCGACAGCTTTAGAGGCTACACCTTC.

The chain joins TRBV6-7 to TRBJ1-2; D is undetermined. TRBV6-7 is an ORF for which the function is uncertain. Trimming shortened V by 5 bases and J by 8 bases, and 21 bases separated the two germline ends. This CDR3 spans 15 amino acids. The CDR3 coding sequence is TGTGCCAGCAGTCTTCCTGAGGAAGGGAGGAGGGGCTACACCTTC. It specifies CASSLPEEGRRGYTF.

The chain recombines TRBV10-3 with TRBJ2-7; D remains unclear. The V gene's germline CDR1 is ENHRY and CDR2 SYGVKD. The CDR3 contains 14 residues. Trimming pared 0 bases from V and 0 bases from J, leaving 6 bases between. CDR3 sequence (DNA): TGTGCCATCAGTGAGTCGGTCAGCTCCTACGAGCAGTACTTC. This gives the protein CAISESVSSYEQYF.

V and J are TRBV5-1 and TRBJ2-7, with D tentatively TRBD1 (6 bases). Germline CDR1 SGHRS, CDR2 YFSETQ. V lost 0 bases and J 6 bases, leaving 16 bases between the germline ends. The CDR3 is made up of 15 amino acids. CDR3 residues: CASSLVGQGLGEQYF. The CDR3 nucleotides read TGCGCCAGCAGCTTGGTAGGGCAGGGGTTGGGCGAGCAGTACTTC.

This sequence joins TRBV2 and TRBJ1-1; D remains ambiguous. Germline V gene sequence: CDR1 SNHLY, CDR2 FYNNEI. The CDR3 length is 15 residues. V was shortened by 4 bases and J by 6 bases, with 18 bases between the two germline ends. The CDR3 protein is CASSGGEKIPPEAFF. The CDR3 nucleotides read TGTGCCAGCAGTGGGGGAGAGAAAATCCCACCTGAAGCTTTCTTT.

CDR3 sequence (DNA): TGCGCCAGCAGCGGGGACAGCGGGGGTGGGGAGACCCAGTACTTC. Translated: CASSGDSGGGETQYF. The chain couples TRBV10-2 to TRBJ2-5; D is perhaps TRBD2 (8 bases). The length of the CDR3 is 15 residues. With 6 bases removed from V and 5 bases from J, the gap between germline ends came to 19 bases. The germline V gene encodes CDR1 WSHSY and CDR2 SAAADI.

The chain links TRBV6-1 to TRBJ2-5; 7 bases are a match to TRBD2. The CDR3 contains 16 residues. J was trimmed by 4 bases and V by 1 base; bases with no gene match: 9. Looked up from germline, CDR1 is MNHNS and CDR2 is SASEGT. CDR3 region: CASSEVGEGWGETQYF. CDR3 in DNA: TGTGCCAGCAGTGAAGTTGGGGAGGGTTGGGGAGAGACCCAGTACTTC.

This clone was seen a few times. The chain couples TRBV5-1 to TRBJ1-1; D is uncertain. Per the germline V gene, CDR1 is SGHRS and CDR2 is YFSETQ. The ends were cut back, 0 bases at V and 4 bases at J, with 4 bases in the middle. This CDR3 is 12 amino acids long. CDR3 sequence (DNA): TGCGCCAGCAGCTTGGTTGGCACTGAAGCTTTCTTT. It specifies CASSLVGTEAFF.

The chain is built from TRBV4-3 and TRBJ1-1, with D perhaps TRBD1 (5 bases). CDR1 and CDR2 (germline): LGHNA, YSLEER. V was pared by 1 base and J by 8 bases, with 14 bases between. CDR3 size: 14 residues. The CDR3 DNA sequence: TGCGCCAGCAGCCAAGGATCCAAGGGGCCAGAAGCTTTCTTT. Translated: CASSQGSKGPEAFF.

The V and J genes are TRBV7-9 and TRBJ1-2; D is ambiguous. The CDR3 contains 13 residues. The germline V gene encodes CDR1 SEHNR and CDR2 FQNEAQ (reference sequence). The V end lost 1 base, the J end lost 10 bases, and 13 bases lay between the germline ends. This CDR3 reads CASSLGTEVSYTF. The CDR3, as DNA: TGTGCCAGCAGCTTAGGGACGGAGGTCTCCTACACCTTC.

The J gene is TRBJ1-3, the V gene TRBV30, with D unclear. This CDR3 is built from 13 residues. V was trimmed by 4 bases and J by 0 bases, leaving 7 bases between them. Germline V gene lookup returns CDR1 GTSNPN and CDR2 SVGIG (reference sequence). This chain's CDR3 is CAWTLNSGNTIYF. The CDR3 DNA is TGTGCCTGGACATTAAACTCTGGAAACACCATATATTTT.

This sequence joins TRBV15 and TRBJ1-1; no clear D gene. Germline V gene lookup returns CDR1 LNHNV and CDR2 YYDKDF (reference sequence). This CDR3 spans 13 amino acids. The V end was cut by 2 bases, the J end by 11 bases, with 15 bases between. CDR3 protein: CATSRPEARLAFF. CDR3 nucleotide sequence: TGTGCCACCAGCAGACCAGAGGCCAGACTGGCTTTCTTT.

The chain couples TRBV25-1 to TRBJ1-4; no reliable D call. Germline V CDR1 and CDR2: MGHDK, SYGVNS. This CDR3 is 14 amino acids long. Trimming took 2 bases from V and 6 from J, leaving 10 bases between them. CDR3 protein: CASSEVPLYEKLFF. Written as DNA, the CDR3 is TGTGCCAGCAGTGAAGTGCCCCTCTATGAAAAACTGTTTTTT. The whole variable domain, filled in from reference TRBV25-1 and TRBJ1-4, reads EADIYQTPRYLVIGTGKKITLECSQTMGHDKMYWYQQDPGMELHLIHYSYGVNSTEKGDLSSESTVSRIRTEHFPLTLESARPSHTSQYLCASSEVPLYEKLFFGSGTQLSVL.

The rearrangement joins TRBV30 to TRBJ1-2; TRBD1 matches at 7 bases. V shed 0 bases and J 1 base; nucleotides not matched to a gene: 2. The CDR3 sequence is 14 residues long. Germline CDR1 and CDR2: GTSNPN and SVGIG (reference sequence). This CDR3 reads CAWSVGQVNYGYTF. The CDR3, as DNA: TGTGCCTGGAGTGTAGGACAGGTTAACTATGGCTACACCTTC.

The chain has TRBV25-1 and TRBJ2-1; D uncertain. The V and J ends lost 3 bases and 9 bases respectively, with 9 bases between them. Germline V gives CDR1 MGHDK, CDR2 SYGVNS. This CDR3 has 12 residues. The CDR3 DNA reads as TGTGCCAGCAGTGATCTGGGTGCTGAGCAGTTCTTC. This encodes CASSDLGAEQFF. The entire variable domain, with the rest obtained from reference TRBV25-1 and TRBJ2-1, is as follows: EADIYQTPRYLVIGTGKKITLECSQTMGHDKMYWYQQDPGMELHLIHYSYGVNSTEKGDLSSESTVSRIRTEHFPLTLESARPSHTSQYLCASSDLGAEQFFGPGTRLTVL.

This clone was picked up a small number of times. The rearrangement uses TRBV6-1 and TRBJ2-5, with 12 bases aligning to TRBD2. Germline values: CDR1 MNHNS, CDR2 SASEGT. This CDR3 contains 16 residues. With V trimmed by 3 bases and J by 2 bases, 4 bases remained unmatched. As DNA, the CDR3 is TGTGCCAGCAGTGACGGACTAGCGGGGAAACAAGAGACCCAGTACTTC. This gives the protein CASSDGLAGKQETQYF.

Concerning this clone itself: At one end the junction does not follow the germline gene, possibly because of a read error. The rearrangement uses TRBV27 and TRBJ1-5, with D perhaps TRBD1 (6 bases). Germline assignment: CDR1 MNHEY and CDR2 SMNVEV (reference sequence). The CDR3 has 15 amino acids. The CDR3: CASSQEMGANRPQHF. For the CDR3, the DNA is TGTGCCAGCAGTCAGGAGATGGGGGCGAATCGGCCCCAGCATTTT.

The chain uses TRBV5-6 and TRBJ2-5, with TRBD2 matching 13 bases. This CDR3 contains 14 residues. Germline values: CDR1 SGHDT, CDR2 YYEEEE. J was trimmed by 5 bases and V by 4 bases; bases with no gene match: 2. The chain's CDR3 is CASSLTSGGETQYF. In nucleotides, the CDR3 is TGTGCCAGCAGCCTGACTAGCGGGGGGGAGACCCAGTACTTC.

The rearrangement links TRBV12-5 to TRBJ1-2, with D possibly matching TRBD1 (5 bases). Germline V lookup: CDR1 LGHNT, CDR2 FRNRAP. V dropped 1 base and J dropped 6 bases, with 12 bases sitting between them. The CDR3 covers 14 residues. The CDR3 reads CASGLGQGFNGYTF. For the CDR3, the DNA is TGTGCTAGTGGTTTGGGTCAGGGATTCAATGGCTACACCTTC.

The genes are TRBV14 and TRBJ2-1; TRBD1 might be the D (6 bases). CDR1 is SGHDN, CDR2 FVKESK, per germline. Trimming took 3 bases from V and 2 from J, leaving 8 bases between them. The CDR3 is made up of 14 amino acids. This CDR3 is CASSHRDTYNEQFF. In DNA form, the CDR3 reads TGTGCCAGCAGCCATCGGGACACCTACAATGAGCAGTTCTTC.

V usage is TRBV2 and J usage is TRBJ1-1; no firm D call. The V gene's germline CDR1 is SNHLY and CDR2 FYNNEI. This CDR3 has 13 residues. The V gene lost 4 bases and the J gene lost 0 bases, with 6 bases spanning the gap. The CDR3 DNA is TGTGCCAGCAGTGTAGGTCTGAACACTGAAGCTTTCTTT. Protein sequence: CASSVGLNTEAFF.

The CDR3 bases are TGTGCCAGCAGCCCATCGGTTGGGGATGGCACTGAAGCTTTCTTT. Its protein product is CASSPSVGDGTEAFF. The chain is built from TRBV11-1 and TRBJ1-1; the D is unclear. Trimming removed 5 bases from V and 4 bases from J, with 17 bases in between. This CDR3 spans 15 amino acids. Germline CDR1 reads SGHAT; CDR2 reads FQDESV (reference sequence).

The chain uses TRBV5-4 and TRBJ2-3, with TRBD1 identical over 10 bases. CDR3 length equals 15 residues. Germline CDR1 is SGHNT and CDR2 is YYREEE (reference sequence). The V segment lost 0 bases and the J segment 4 bases; nucleotides outside the gene matches: 2. The CDR3 DNA is TGTGCCAGCAGCTTGGCGGGACAGGGGTCAGATACGCAGTATTTT. Residues: CASSLAGQGSDTQYF.

This rearrangement joins TRBV25-1 to TRBJ1-2; D might be TRBD1 (5 bases). Germline values: CDR1 MGHDK, CDR2 SYGVNS. V was clipped by 4 bases and J by 4 bases, with 19 bases between them. The CDR3 contains 16 residues. For the CDR3, the DNA is TGTGCCAGCAGTGGAGGACACTCCCGCGGAGGCTATGGCTACACCTTC. It translates to CASSGGHSRGGYGYTF.

This sequence joins TRBV10-1 and TRBJ1-1; D is perhaps TRBD1 (6 bases). This CDR3 is built from 13 residues. The V end was cut by 6 bases, the J end by 5 bases, with 13 bases between. Germline CDR1 WNHNN, CDR2 SYGVQD (reference sequence). Here the CDR3 reads CASSARGRTEAFF. In DNA, the CDR3 is TGCGCCAGCAGCGCCAGGGGAAGGACTGAAGCTTTCTTT.

CDR3 region: CASSDRTSGNTIYF. CDR3 coding DNA: TGTGCCAGCAGTGATCGGACCTCTGGAAACACCATATATTTT. This sequence joins TRBV2 and TRBJ1-3; D remains ambiguous. Germline CDR1 reads SNHLY; CDR2 reads FYNNEI. There are 14 residues in the CDR3. Between the trimmed V and J ends, which lost 3 bases and 0 bases, there was a span of 6 bases.

CDR3: CASSLAIAGLLEQYF. As DNA, the CDR3 is TGTGCCAGCAGCTTGGCGATAGCGGGGCTTCTGGAGCAGTACTTC. This chain joins TRBV5-6 and TRBJ2-7, with 8 bases identical to TRBD2. V lost 0 bases, J lost 7 bases, and 9 bases stayed unmatched. CDR3 length: 15 residues. The germline V gene encodes CDR1 SGHDT and CDR2 YYEEEE. Complete variable domain (other parts from reference TRBV5-6 and TRBJ2-7): DAGVTQSPTHLIKTRGQQVTLRCSPKSGHDTVSWYQQALGQGPQFIFQYYEEEERQRGNFPDRFSGHQFPNYSSELNVNALLLGDSALYLCASSLAIAGLLEQYFGPGTRLTVT.

The chain links TRBV6-6 to TRBJ2-7; D may correspond to TRBD1 or TRBD2 (5 bases each). Germline V gene data show CDR1 as MNHNY and CDR2 as SVGAGI (reference sequence). The germline V and J ends were trimmed by 0 bases and 5 bases, with 11 bases remaining between them. The CDR3 covers 14 residues. As DNA, the CDR3 is TGTGCCAGCAGTTACTCTGGGGACGGGGACGAGCAGTACTTC. Translated: CASSYSGDGDEQYF.

CDR3 coding DNA: TGTGCCTGGAGTCCCCGGACAGGGGCGATGAACACTGAAGCTTTCTTT. It yields the protein CAWSPRTGAMNTEAFF. The rearrangement uses TRBV30 and TRBJ1-1; 9 nucleotides align to TRBD1. CDR1 and CDR2 from the germline V gene are GTSNPN and SVGIG (reference sequence). V dropped 2 bases and J dropped 0; count of bases not matched to a gene: 7. This CDR3 is built from 16 residues.

This clone was observed a handful of times. J is TRBJ2-7 and V is TRBV18; D might be TRBD1 (6 bases). Germline lookup yields CDR1 KGHSH and CDR2 LQKENI. The CDR3 runs to 11 residues. Trimming removed 2 bases from V and 7 bases from J, with 6 bases in between. The CDR3, as DNA: TGTGCCAGCTCACCAGACAGGGAGCAGTACTTC. Translation: CASSPDREQYF.